This T cell receptor beta chain was documented in a study of T-cell reconstitution after alpha-beta-depleted transplantation in children. The V end was cut by 2 bases, the J end by 8 bases, with 13 bases between. The CDR3 is made up of 13 amino acids. Germline lookup yields CDR1 DFQATT and CDR2 SNEGSKA (reference sequence). This clonotype was observed a handful of times. Unique molecular identifiers were incorporated into the prepared TCRbeta library. A single record per CDR3 protein comes from TCRdb applying MiXCR to the PCR reads. The table lists about 690,000 distinct CDR3 sequences, 16% of them singletons.

Material: PBMCs from the stem cell graft donor, obtained from the stem cell graft. The clonotype comes from a human donor who donated a stem cell graft to a child with acute myeloid leukemia. The chain carries TRBV20-1 and TRBJ1-5; tentatively, D is TRBD1 (6 bases). For the CDR3, the DNA is TGCAGTGCTAGATTGTGGGGGCGAGAGCCCCAGCATTTT. Protein: CSARLWGREPQHF.